One and the same sample provided the 3 T cell receptor beta chains below, sequenced in a study of blood T cell repertoires in COVID-19. TCRdb's table, derived via immunoSEQ multiplex PCR, lists solely in-frame clones and lacks some. The sample gives fewer than 250,000 clones, about 87% of which show up once; 3% is in the top ten. Sequenced sample: peripheral blood. These receptors all stem from a man aged 55 to 70 with acute or convalescent COVID-19.

The V gene is TRBV5-1, the J gene TRBJ1-3; 8 bases agree with TRBD1. The V segment lost 4 bases and the J segment 5 bases; nucleotides outside the gene matches: 11. Germline-derived CDR1 and CDR2 are SGHRS and YFSETQ. The CDR3 has 16 amino acids. CDR3: CASSQGTGGDRNTIYF. In DNA, the CDR3 is TGCGCCAGCAGCCAGGGGACAGGAGGCGACCGAAACACCATATATTTT.

This rearrangement joins TRBV7-2 to TRBJ1-1, with a tentative D call TRBD1 (6 bases). Germline-derived CDR1 and CDR2 are SGHTA and FQGNSA. Trimming shortened V by 2 bases and J by 8 bases, and 12 bases separated the two germline ends. The CDR3 is 13 amino acids. The CDR3 reads CASSLSRQGEAFF. The CDR3 nucleotides are TGTGCCAGCAGCTTATCCCGTCAGGGGGAAGCTTTCTTT.

The V gene is TRBV29-1, the J gene TRBJ1-1; 8 positions agree with TRBD1. The ends lost 7 bases at V and 8 bases at J; junction bases unmatched: 3. The germline gives CDR1 SQVTM, CDR2 ANQGSEA. The CDR3 runs to 10 residues. The DNA for the CDR3 is TGCAGCGCCGGGACAGGAGAAGCTTTCTTT. As protein: CSAGTGEAFF.